Here is one TCR beta chain with its context. Its matching antigen is unknown. Per germline, CDR1 SGHRS and CDR2 YFSETQ. CDR3 length: 16 amino acids. V was pared by 2 bases and J by 5 bases, with 4 bases of the junction left unmatched. Indicated time point: week 11, during vaccination. Vaccination used 300 ug of mutant IDH1 20-mer peptide per dose, with topical imiquimod. Profiling relied on immunoSEQ multiplex PCR, and the TCRdb table lists in-frame clones only, not all of them. The data contain about 40,000 clones, roughly 84% of them singletons. This specimen belongs to a study of a mutant IDH1 vaccine in newly diagnosed glioma.

Sequencing used PBMCs, obtained from a glioma patient whose treatment included an IDH1 peptide vaccine. This TCR derives from a man in his forties or fifties with glioma. The rearrangement links TRBV5-1 to TRBJ2-1, with TRBD2 identical over 13 bases. The CDR3 DNA sequence: TGCGCCAGCAGCTTATCCGGGACTAGCGGGAACAATGAGCAGTTCTTC. Its translation: CASSLSGTSGNNEQFF. Full variable domain (remainder filled in from reference TRBV5-1 and TRBJ2-1): KAGVTQTPRYLIKTRGQQVTLSCSPISGHRSVSWYQQTPGQGLQFLFEYFSETQRNKGNFPGRFSGRQFSNSRSEMNVSTLELGDSALYLCASSLSGTSGNNEQFFGPGTRLTVL.